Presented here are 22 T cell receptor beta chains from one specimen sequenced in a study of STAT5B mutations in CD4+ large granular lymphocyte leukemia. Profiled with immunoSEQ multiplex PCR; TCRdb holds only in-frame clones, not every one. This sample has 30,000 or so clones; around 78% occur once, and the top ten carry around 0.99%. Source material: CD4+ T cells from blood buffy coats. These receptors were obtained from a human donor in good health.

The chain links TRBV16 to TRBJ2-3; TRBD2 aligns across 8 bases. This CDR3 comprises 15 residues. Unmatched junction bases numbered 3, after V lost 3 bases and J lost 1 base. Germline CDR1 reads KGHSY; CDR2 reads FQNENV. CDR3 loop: CASSHRREGTDTQYF. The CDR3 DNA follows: TGTGCCAGCAGCCACCGGCGGGAGGGCACAGATACGCAGTATTTT.

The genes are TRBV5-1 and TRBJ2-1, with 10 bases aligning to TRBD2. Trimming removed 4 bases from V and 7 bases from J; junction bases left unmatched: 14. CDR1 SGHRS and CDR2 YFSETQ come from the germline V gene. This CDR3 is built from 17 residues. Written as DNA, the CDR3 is TGCGCCAGCAGCGAAACACCGGGACTAGCGAAGGTGAATGAGCAGTTCTTC. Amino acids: CASSETPGLAKVNEQFF.

CDR3 sequence (DNA): TGTGCCAGCAGTTACCCATTGGGGGTAAAAACTGAAGCTTTCTTT. This encodes CASSYPLGVKTEAFF. The V call is TRBV6-6, the J call TRBJ1-1; a weak D match, TRBD1 (5 bases). The CDR3 totals 15 residues. Germline V lookup: CDR1 MNHNY, CDR2 SVGAGI (reference sequence). The ends were cut back, 2 bases at V and 5 bases at J, with 15 bases in the middle.

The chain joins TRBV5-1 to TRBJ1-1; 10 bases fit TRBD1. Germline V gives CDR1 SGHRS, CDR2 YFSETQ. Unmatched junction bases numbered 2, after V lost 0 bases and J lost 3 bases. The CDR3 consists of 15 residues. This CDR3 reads CASSLVGQGYTEAFF. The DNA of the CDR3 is TGCGCCAGCAGCTTGGTGGGACAGGGGTACACTGAAGCTTTCTTT. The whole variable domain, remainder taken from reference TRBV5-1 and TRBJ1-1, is KAGVTQTPRYLIKTRGQQVTLSCSPISGHRSVSWYQQTPGQGLQFLFEYFSETQRNKGNFPGRFSGRQFSNSRSEMNVSTLELGDSALYLCASSLVGQGYTEAFFGQGTRLTVV.

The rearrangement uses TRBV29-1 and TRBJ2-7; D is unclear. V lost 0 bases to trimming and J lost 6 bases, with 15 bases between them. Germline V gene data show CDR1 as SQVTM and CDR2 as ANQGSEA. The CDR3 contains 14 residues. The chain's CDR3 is CSVEDPKTLSEQYF. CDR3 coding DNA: TGCAGCGTTGAAGATCCGAAGACACTCTCCGAGCAGTACTTC.

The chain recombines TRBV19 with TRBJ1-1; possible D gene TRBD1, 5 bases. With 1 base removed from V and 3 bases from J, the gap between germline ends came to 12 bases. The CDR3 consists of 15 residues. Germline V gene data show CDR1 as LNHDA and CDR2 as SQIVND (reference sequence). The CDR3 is CASSIGRRVHTEAFF. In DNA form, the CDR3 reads TGTGCCAGTAGTATAGGACGCAGGGTACACACTGAAGCTTTCTTT.

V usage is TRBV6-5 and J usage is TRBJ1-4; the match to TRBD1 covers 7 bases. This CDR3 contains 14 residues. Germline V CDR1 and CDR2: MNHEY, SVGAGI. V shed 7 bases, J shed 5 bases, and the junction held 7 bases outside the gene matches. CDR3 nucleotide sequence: TGTGCCAGCACCGCACCGGGACAGAATGAAAAACTGTTTTTT. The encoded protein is CASTAPGQNEKLFF.

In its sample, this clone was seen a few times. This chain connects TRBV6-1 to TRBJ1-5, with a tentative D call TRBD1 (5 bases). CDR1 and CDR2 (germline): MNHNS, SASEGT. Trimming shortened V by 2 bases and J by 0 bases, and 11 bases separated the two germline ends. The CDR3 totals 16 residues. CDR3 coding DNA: TGTGCCAGCAGTGAACAGGGCGACAATAGCAATCAGCCCCAGCATTTT. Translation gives CASSEQGDNSNQPQHF.

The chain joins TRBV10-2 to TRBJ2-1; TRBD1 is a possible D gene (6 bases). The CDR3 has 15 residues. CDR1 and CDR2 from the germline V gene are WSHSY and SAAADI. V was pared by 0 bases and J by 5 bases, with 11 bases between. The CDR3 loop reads CASSESMAGDNEQFF. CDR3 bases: TGCGCCAGCAGTGAGTCGATGGCAGGGGACAATGAGCAGTTCTTC.

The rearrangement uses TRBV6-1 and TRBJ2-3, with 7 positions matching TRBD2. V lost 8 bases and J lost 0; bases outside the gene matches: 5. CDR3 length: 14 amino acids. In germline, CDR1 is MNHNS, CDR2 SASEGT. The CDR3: CASSEGLSTDTQYF. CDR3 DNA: TGTGCCAGCTCAGAGGGACTAAGCACAGATACGCAGTATTTT.

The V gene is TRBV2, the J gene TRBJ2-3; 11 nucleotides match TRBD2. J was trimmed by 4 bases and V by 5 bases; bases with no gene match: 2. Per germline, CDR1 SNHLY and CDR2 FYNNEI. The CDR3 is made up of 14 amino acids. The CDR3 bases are TGTGCCAGCAGTAAACTAGCGGGAGCAGATACGCAGTATTTT. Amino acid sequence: CASSKLAGADTQYF.

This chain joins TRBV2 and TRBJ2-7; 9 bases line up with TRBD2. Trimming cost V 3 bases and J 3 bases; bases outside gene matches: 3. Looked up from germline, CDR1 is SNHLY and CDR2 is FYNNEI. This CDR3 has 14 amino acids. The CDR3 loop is CASSDTAGGYEQYF. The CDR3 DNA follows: TGTGCCAGCAGTGATACAGCGGGAGGCTACGAGCAGTACTTC.

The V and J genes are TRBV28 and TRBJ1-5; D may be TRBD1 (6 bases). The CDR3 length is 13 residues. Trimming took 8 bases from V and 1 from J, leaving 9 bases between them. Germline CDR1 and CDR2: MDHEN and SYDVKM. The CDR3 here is CASGTISNQPQHF. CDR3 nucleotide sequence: TGTGCCAGCGGGACAATAAGCAATCAGCCCCAGCATTTT.

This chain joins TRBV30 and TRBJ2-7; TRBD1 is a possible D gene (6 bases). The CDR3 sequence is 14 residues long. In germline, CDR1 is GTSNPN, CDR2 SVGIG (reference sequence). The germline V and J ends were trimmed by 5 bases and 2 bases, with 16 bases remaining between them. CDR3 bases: TGTGCCTGGGATGCAGGGGTCCTACCCTACGAGCAGTACTTC. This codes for CAWDAGVLPYEQYF.

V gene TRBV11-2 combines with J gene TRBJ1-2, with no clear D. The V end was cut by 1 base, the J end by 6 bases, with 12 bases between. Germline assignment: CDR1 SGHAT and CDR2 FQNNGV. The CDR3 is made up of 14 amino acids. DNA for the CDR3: TGTGCCAGCAGCTTAGCGGCCAGCCAGGATGGCTACACCTTC. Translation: CASSLAASQDGYTF.

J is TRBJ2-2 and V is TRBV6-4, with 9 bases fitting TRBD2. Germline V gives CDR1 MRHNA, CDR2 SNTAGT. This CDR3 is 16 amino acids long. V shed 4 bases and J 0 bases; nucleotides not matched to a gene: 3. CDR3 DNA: TGTGCCAGCAGTGTTTTAGCGGGGGCGAACACCGGGGAGCTGTTTTTT. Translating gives CASSVLAGANTGELFF.

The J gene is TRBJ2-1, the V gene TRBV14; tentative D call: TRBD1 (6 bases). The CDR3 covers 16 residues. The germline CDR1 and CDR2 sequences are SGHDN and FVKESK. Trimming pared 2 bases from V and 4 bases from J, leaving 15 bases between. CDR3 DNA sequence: TGTGCCAGCAGCCAACGTACAGGGCTAAGGTACAATGAGCAGTTCTTC. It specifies CASSQRTGLRYNEQFF.

The CDR3 region is CASSISRASGSTGELFF. DNA of the CDR3: TGTGCCAGTAGTATTTCCCGGGCTAGCGGGTCAACCGGGGAGCTGTTTTTT. This chain uses TRBV19 with TRBJ2-2; 8 bases are a match to TRBD2. This CDR3 is built from 17 residues. Germline loops: CDR1 LNHDA, CDR2 SQIVND (reference sequence). V dropped 3 bases and J dropped 5; count of bases not matched to a gene: 11.

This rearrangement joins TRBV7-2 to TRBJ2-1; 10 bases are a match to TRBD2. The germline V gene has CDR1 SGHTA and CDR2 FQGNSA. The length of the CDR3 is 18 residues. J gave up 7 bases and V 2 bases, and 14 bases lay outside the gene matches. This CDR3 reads CASSLNYAAGGPGNEQFF. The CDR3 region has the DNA TGTGCCAGCAGCTTAAACTACGCAGCGGGAGGGCCGGGAAATGAGCAGTTCTTC.

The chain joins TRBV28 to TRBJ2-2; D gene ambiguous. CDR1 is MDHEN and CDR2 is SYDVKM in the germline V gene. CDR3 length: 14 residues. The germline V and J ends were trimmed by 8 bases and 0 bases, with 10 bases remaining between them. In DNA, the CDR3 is TGTGCCAGCCGGGCGGACGCGAACACCGGGGAGCTGTTTTTT. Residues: CASRADANTGELFF.

The CDR3 here is CASSLNTGELFF. The CDR3 DNA is TGTGCCAGCAGCCTTAACACCGGGGAGCTGTTTTTT. This rearrangement joins TRBV14 to TRBJ2-2; D gene unclear. Germline V gene sequence: CDR1 SGHDN, CDR2 FVKESK. The V gene lost 4 bases and the J gene lost 2 bases, with 2 bases spanning the gap. This CDR3 region has 12 residues. Together with reference TRBV14 and TRBJ2-2, the CDR3 gives the full variable domain: EAGVTQFPSHSVIEKGQTVTLRCDPISGHDNLYWYRRVMGKEIKFLLHFVKESKQDESGMPNNRFLAERTGGTYSTLKVQPAELEDSGVYFCASSLNTGELFFGEGSRLTVL.

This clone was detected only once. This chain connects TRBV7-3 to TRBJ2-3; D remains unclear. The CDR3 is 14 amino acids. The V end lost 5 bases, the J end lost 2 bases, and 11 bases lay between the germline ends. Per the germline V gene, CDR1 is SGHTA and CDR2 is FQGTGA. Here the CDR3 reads CASSPPTLTDTQYF. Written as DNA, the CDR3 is TGTGCCAGCAGCCCACCAACTCTCACAGATACGCAGTATTTT.